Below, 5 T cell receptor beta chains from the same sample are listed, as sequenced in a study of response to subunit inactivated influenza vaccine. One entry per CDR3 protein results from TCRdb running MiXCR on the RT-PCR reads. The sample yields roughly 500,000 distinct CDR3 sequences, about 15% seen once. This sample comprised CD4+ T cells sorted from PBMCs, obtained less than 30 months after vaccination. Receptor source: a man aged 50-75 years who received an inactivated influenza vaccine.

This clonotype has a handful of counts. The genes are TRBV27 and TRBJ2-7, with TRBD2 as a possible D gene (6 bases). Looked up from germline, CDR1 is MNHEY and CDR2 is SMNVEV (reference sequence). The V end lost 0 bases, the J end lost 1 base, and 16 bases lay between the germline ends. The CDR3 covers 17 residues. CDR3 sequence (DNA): TGTGCCAGCAGTTTATCGAAGGCTAGCGCAGGGTCCTACGAGCAGTACTTC. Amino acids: CASSLSKASAGSYEQYF.

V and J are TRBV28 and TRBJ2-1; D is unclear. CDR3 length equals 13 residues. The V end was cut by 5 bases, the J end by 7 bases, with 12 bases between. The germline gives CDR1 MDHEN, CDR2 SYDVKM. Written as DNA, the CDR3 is TGTGCCAGCAGTCCTGTCCCCCGTAATGAGCAGTTCTTC. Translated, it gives CASSPVPRNEQFF.

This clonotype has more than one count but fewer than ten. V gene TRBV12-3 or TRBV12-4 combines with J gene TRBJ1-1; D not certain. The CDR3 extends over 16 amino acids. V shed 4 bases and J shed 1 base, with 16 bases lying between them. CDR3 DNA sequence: TGTGCCAGCAGTTCCCTCGCCGGGTCAGGGAACACTGAAGCTTTCTTT. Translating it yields CASSSLAGSGNTEAFF.

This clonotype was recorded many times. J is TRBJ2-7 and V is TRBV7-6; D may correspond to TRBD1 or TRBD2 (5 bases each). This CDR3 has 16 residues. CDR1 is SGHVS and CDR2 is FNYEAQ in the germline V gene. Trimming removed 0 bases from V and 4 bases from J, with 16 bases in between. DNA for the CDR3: TGTGCCAGCAGCTTAGCTTGGGGCAGGGACGAATACGAGCAGTACTTC. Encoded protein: CASSLAWGRDEYEQYF.

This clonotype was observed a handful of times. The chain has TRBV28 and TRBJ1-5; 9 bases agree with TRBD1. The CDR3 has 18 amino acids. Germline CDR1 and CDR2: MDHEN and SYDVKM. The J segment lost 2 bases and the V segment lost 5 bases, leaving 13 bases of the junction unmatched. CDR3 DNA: TGTGCCAGCAGTGCACCGGGACAGGGAGGTTGGGGCAATCAGCCCCAGCATTTT. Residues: CASSAPGQGGWGNQPQHF.